This record looks at one T cell receptor beta chain sequence and its context. Its target is not known. Clones were read by immunoSEQ multiplex PCR, and TCRdb kept only the in-frame ones, dropping some. The sample has 95,000 to 100,000 clones, around nine tenths seen once. This record belongs to a study of siplizumab effects on memory and regulatory T cells. Study observations and caveats: Naive T cells appeared more diverse than memory cells and seemed to be major alloresponse contributors. Naive or memory phenotype was unassignable for roughly 80-97% of proliferating CD4+ or CD8+ clones.

V gave up 5 bases and J gave up 0 bases, with 5 bases separating them. Germline lookup yields CDR1 DFQATT and CDR2 SNEGSKA (reference sequence). There are 11 residues in the CDR3. The chain combines TRBV20-1 with TRBJ2-7, with D unclear. Sequencing was carried out using non-Treg CD4+ T cells sorted from blood. The TCR sequence derives from a human donor in good health. CDR3 DNA: TGCAGTGCTGGGGTCTCCTACGAGCAGTACTTC. Protein product: CSAGVSYEQYF.